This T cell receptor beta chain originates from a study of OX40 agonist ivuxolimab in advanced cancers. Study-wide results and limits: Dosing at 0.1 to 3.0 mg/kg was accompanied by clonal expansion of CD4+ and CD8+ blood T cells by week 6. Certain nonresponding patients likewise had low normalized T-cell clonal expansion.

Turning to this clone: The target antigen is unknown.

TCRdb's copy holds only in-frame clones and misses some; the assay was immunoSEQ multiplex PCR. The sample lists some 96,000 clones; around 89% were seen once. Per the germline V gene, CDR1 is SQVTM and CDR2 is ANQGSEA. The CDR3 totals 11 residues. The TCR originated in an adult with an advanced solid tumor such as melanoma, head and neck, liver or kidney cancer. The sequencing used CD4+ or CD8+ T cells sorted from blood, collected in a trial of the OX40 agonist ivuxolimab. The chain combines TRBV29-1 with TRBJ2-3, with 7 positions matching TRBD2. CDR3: CGTSATDTQYF. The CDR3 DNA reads TGCGGTACTAGCGCTACAGATACGCAGTATTTT.